This T cell receptor beta chain emerged from a study of shared clonotypes between healthy human individuals (dated by TCRdb to 2018 to 2020). Turning to the overall study: A few men and a couple of women, aged 18 to 49 years, made up the cohort. For each donor, three plates each were used for CD4 naive and CD4 memory, two plates were used for CD8 naive, and one plate was used for CD8 memory. The study deeply sequenced blood TCR repertoires of five healthy adults to estimate repertoire size and the extent of clonotype sharing between individuals. To increase sequencing depth and limit assay-specific biases, TCR repertoire library preparation and sequencing were carried out by different laboratories using diverse techniques. Each donor's leukapheresis produced roughly between roughly 0.85 and 10 billion PBMCs.

Healthy HIV-negative adults with no recently reported acute infections or vaccinations were included as donors. All donors were Caucasian adults living in Nashville, Tennessee, USA. CD4+ T cells were enriched through magnetic negative selection, after which naive cells were positively selected on CD45RA and the remaining negative fraction served as the memory subset. After blood collection by leukapheresis, PBMCs were isolated using Ficoll-Histopaque density gradient centrifugation and then cryopreserved in the vapor phase of liquid nitrogen. Purity and quantity of every magnetically sorted T cell population were checked by analytical flow cytometry. Genomic DNA was isolated from each sorted fraction and quantified by UV absorbance on a Nanodrop 2000c. TCR CDR3 regions were amplified from genomic DNA by multiplex PCR using the deep immunoSEQ assay. Genomic DNA extracted from each cell subset was distributed evenly over all wells of several immunoSEQ 96-well plates, and each plate served as one replicate. For sorted subsets, 150 to 200 ng genomic DNA, equal to 30,000 to 35,000 T cell genomes, was loaded into each replicate PCR. Purified libraries were quantified with a Qubit 3.0 fluorometer, sized on a Bioanalyzer 2100, and re-quantified with the KAPA Library Quantification kit. A separate single-read 150-cycle Illumina NextSeq 550 flow cell was used to sequence each immunoSEQ 96-well plate. In the source study's methods: The immunoSEQ output contained only junctional sequences without quality scores, so filtering could not match that applied to full-length reads. Sequences were annotated with PyIR, a Python wrapper for IgBLAST v1.9, using IMGT germline references to assign V/J genes and CDR3. Reads were filtered out if the reads had weak V/J assignments (E-value above 1e-6), no CDR3, stop codons, out-of-frame junctions, or ambiguous translated residues. V3J clonotypes were defined as sequences sharing an identical inferred V gene, J gene, and CDR3 amino acid sequence. To compute the percentage overlap between repertoires, the number of shared unique clonotypes was divided by the size of the smaller repertoire. Three approaches were used to assess repertoire richness: RTK rarefaction, the Chao1 estimator, and Recon v2.1 estimates of unobserved clonotypes. Generation probabilities for all TCRbeta clonotypes obtained by the gDNA method from a handful of donors were computed using OLGA. The table was pulled from immuneACCESS by TCRdb, which kept in-frame rearrangements only. Such tables lose some clones; where checked, under half of the loss comes from unresolved V genes, and the rest has no known cause. V and J calls and clone size come straight from that table; D and trimming were deduced from the DNA. The sample table records roughly 2 million clones; roughly 96% of these occur just once. 0.1% to 0.15% of the sample goes to the ten largest clones.

Unmatched junction bases come to 5, with V trimmed by 0 bases and J by 6 bases. Measured from the cysteine to the phenylalanine, the CDR3 is 17 residues long. Only the CDR3 region is kept as DNA, spanning 51 bases read in frame from base 1. For CDR1 and CDR2, the germline V gene lists LGHNA and YNFKEQ. As for this clone: Its antigen has not been determined. Base qualities are not provided; no much larger clone lies one nucleotide away.

General study outcomes and caveats: Larger estimated clonotype richness was generally found for naive subsets than for memory subsets. Pairwise subsampling led to the expectation that sequencing depth would affect the degree of clonotype sharing among donors. Sampling was restricted to blood, and TCR repertoires in tissues likely differ from the TCR repertoires found in blood. Roughly 5.2% of naive CD4, around 4% of naive CD8, roughly 2.4% of memory CD4, and approximately 0.4% of memory CD8 clonotypes were shared across several donors. Because the study included a small number of donors, the genetic and exposure-history diversity represented was limited. Higher generation probabilities were observed for clonotypes shared by all four sorted-subset donors than for non-shared clonotypes. Incomplete sequencing was indicated by rarefaction of sorted-subset datasets, despite the large sequencing depth.

The origin of this receptor is a man aged 18 to 35 in good health. The sample was naive CD4+ T cells sorted from blood. The cell subset or site label corresponds to: CD45RA+ positively selected. The sequence is built from TRBV4-2 and TRBJ2-2, with TRBD2 matching 12 junction bases. CDR3 loop: CASSQDLAGGPAGELFF. The DNA sequence follows: TGTGCCAGCAGCCAAGATCTAGCGGGGGGGCCCGCCGGGGAGCTGTTTTTT.